The 21 T cell receptor beta chains below come from one sample, sequenced in a study of Graves' ophthalmopathy and Graves' hyperthyroidism. The authors amplified TCR beta CDR3 regions, and they did so from RNA transcripts for repertoire sequencing. HTBI primers were used in a first-round RT-PCR, which preceded a second-round multiplex PCR. TCRdb called the multiplex PCR reads again in MiXCR, with one record for every CDR3 protein. In the table there are 450,000 or so distinct CDR3 sequences, about 15% of which are singletons. Sequenced sample: blood. These TCRs come from a woman aged 25 to 39 with Graves' ophthalmopathy.

This clonotype appeared many times. The chain carries TRBV5-1 and TRBJ2-7, with TRBD1 matching 8 bases. V was pared by 4 bases and J by 5 bases, with 5 bases of the junction left unmatched. The CDR3 contains 13 residues. Germline assignment: CDR1 SGHRS and CDR2 YFSETQ. The CDR3 nucleotides are TGCGCCAGCAGCGAGGACAGGGCCCACGAGCAGTACTTC. Translating gives CASSEDRAHEQYF.

V and J are TRBV5-1 and TRBJ2-5; TRBD2 aligns across 11 bases. CDR3 size: 20 residues. Germline V lookup: CDR1 SGHRS, CDR2 YFSETQ. J was trimmed by 1 base and V by 0 bases; bases with no gene match: 14. CDR3 in DNA: TGCGCCAGCAGCTTGGTATGGGCCCCGGGACTAGCGGCCTCCCAAGAGACCCAGTACTTC. Amino acid sequence: CASSLVWAPGLAASQETQYF.

This clonotype showed up many times. The chain uses TRBV2 and TRBJ1-1, with D unresolved. V dropped 6 bases and J dropped 2 bases, with 16 bases sitting between them. CDR1 SNHLY and CDR2 FYNNEI come from the germline V gene. The CDR3 is made up of 15 amino acids. CDR3 in amino acids: CASRDLGAGNTEAFF. The CDR3 DNA follows: TGTGCCAGCAGGGATTTGGGTGCCGGTAACACTGAAGCTTTCTTT.

This clonotype has a handful of counts. Since a much larger clone is just one base distant, this may be a read error. This rearrangement joins TRBV28 to TRBJ2-2, with 9 bases identical to TRBD1. V lost 6 bases and J lost 6; bases outside the gene matches: 8. The CDR3 contains 15 residues. Per germline, CDR1 MDHEN and CDR2 SYDVKM. The CDR3 sequence is CASRTGTGYAGELFF. The DNA for the CDR3 is TGTGCCAGCAGGACCGGGACAGGGTATGCCGGGGAGCTGTTTTTT.

This clonotype was picked up many times. V gene TRBV27 combines with J gene TRBJ2-7; 10 bases map to TRBD2. CDR1 is MNHEY and CDR2 is SMNVEV in the germline V gene (reference sequence). Trimming at V came to 2 bases and at J to 6 bases, leaving 7 bases not matched to a gene. The CDR3 has 15 amino acids. The CDR3 nucleotides are TGTGCCAGCAGTTTACTGAGCGGGGGGGCTGTCGAGCAGTACTTC. Its protein is CASSLLSGGAVEQYF.

This clonotype showed up many times. J is TRBJ2-5 and V is TRBV6-2 or TRBV6-3; 8 bases are a match to TRBD1. Germline values: CDR1 MNHEY, CDR2 SVGEGT. With V trimmed by 2 bases and J by 0 bases, 8 bases remained unmatched. The CDR3 runs to 17 residues. Written as DNA, the CDR3 is TGTGCCAGCAGTTACGGAGGGACAGGAGACTACCAAGAGACCCAGTACTTC. Translating gives CASSYGGTGDYQETQYF.

This clonotype occurred many times. This chain joins TRBV12-3 or TRBV12-4 and TRBJ1-1; perhaps TRBD1 as D (6 bases). This CDR3 spans 14 amino acids. V lost 5 bases, J lost 1 base, and 11 bases lay in between. The CDR3 loop is CASSTRGSNTEAFF. The CDR3 DNA is TGTGCCAGCAGTACGAGGGGGTCGAACACTGAAGCTTTCTTT.

This clonotype appeared a few times. The gene calls are TRBV9 and TRBJ2-7; D is tentatively TRBD1 or TRBD2 (5 bases each). The ends were cut back, 0 bases at V and 0 bases at J, with 7 bases in the middle. CDR3 size: 14 residues. Per the germline V gene, CDR1 is SGDLS and CDR2 is YYNGEE. Here the CDR3 reads CASSVGDVSYEQYF. The CDR3, as DNA: TGTGCCAGCAGCGTAGGGGACGTCTCCTACGAGCAGTACTTC.

The chain's CDR3 is CASRLGYSNQPQHF. As DNA, the CDR3 is TGTGCCAGCCGCCTGGGGTATAGCAATCAGCCCCAGCATTTT. V usage is TRBV6-1 and J usage is TRBJ1-5; no reliable D call. The germline gives CDR1 MNHNS, CDR2 SASEGT. The CDR3 sequence is 14 residues long. V was pared by 8 bases and J by 0 bases, with 11 bases between.

Of note for this clonotype: A much larger clone lies a single base off, so this may be a read error. The genes are TRBV2 and TRBJ2-7; D is possibly TRBD1 (6 bases). Germline CDR1 SNHLY, CDR2 FYNNEI. The CDR3 consists of 11 residues. CDR3 DNA sequence: TGTGCCAGCACTGGGGGACACGAGCGGTACTTC. This translates into CASTGGHERYF.

The rearrangement uses TRBV4-1 and TRBJ2-2; D is unresolved. Trimming shortened V by 6 bases and J by 4 bases, and 15 bases separated the two germline ends. The CDR3 extends over 15 amino acids. Germline V gene lookup returns CDR1 MGHRA and CDR2 YSYEKL. The CDR3 is CASRLLFCGTGELFF. The DNA for the CDR3 is TGCGCCAGCAGGCTCCTTTTCTGTGGCACCGGGGAGCTGTTTTTT.

This clonotype came up a few times. The V gene is TRBV6-1, the J gene TRBJ2-4, with TRBD1 matching over 7 bases. This CDR3 comprises 14 residues. Germline V CDR1 and CDR2: MNHNS, SASEGT. With 7 bases clipped from V and 3 bases from J, the junction kept 6 bases outside the gene matches. The CDR3 sequence is CASTPTGDKNIQYF. The CDR3 region has the DNA TGTGCCAGCACTCCTACAGGGGACAAAAACATTCAGTACTTC.

This clonotype was observed many times. This chain connects TRBV19 to TRBJ2-6; D gene ambiguous. The CDR3 extends over 14 amino acids. Germline loops: CDR1 LNHDA, CDR2 SQIVND (reference sequence). The CDR3 reads CVSQSIAGANVLTF. The CDR3 DNA is TGTGTCTCACAGTCGATTGCCGGGGCCAACGTCCTGACTTTC.

This clonotype was seen at least ten times. The chain employs TRBV2 and TRBJ2-7; 9 bases are shared with TRBD2. CDR3 size: 16 residues. With 7 bases clipped from V and 4 bases from J, the junction kept 14 bases outside the gene matches. Germline CDR1 reads SNHLY; CDR2 reads FYNNEI. The CDR3 DNA follows: TGTGCCAGCACAGAATTGCCCAGCGGGAGGATATACGAGCAGTACTTC. This translates into CASTELPSGRIYEQYF.

A note on this clonotype: A much larger clone sits a single nucleotide away, making a read error possible. The CDR3 does not close with the conserved phenylalanine or tryptophan, likely indicating a read error. The chain employs TRBV12-3 or TRBV12-4 and TRBJ2-7, with TRBD2 matching 13 bases. This CDR3 is built from 15 residues. Unmatched junction bases numbered 7, after V lost 6 bases and J lost 5 bases. The CDR3 is CASSVGTSGNHEQYL. The CDR3 region has the DNA TGTGCCAGCAGCGTAGGGACTAGCGGGAATCACGAGCAGTACCTC.

In this sample, this clonotype turned up many times. This chain joins TRBV6-1 and TRBJ2-7, with D perhaps TRBD1 (5 bases). This CDR3 comprises 15 residues. Trimming took 6 bases from V and 0 from J, leaving 15 bases between them. Germline assignment: CDR1 MNHNS and CDR2 SASEGT. CDR3 nucleotides: TGTGCCAGCAGAGCCCAGGGCGTGAGCTCCTACGAGCAGTACTTC. Encoded protein: CASRAQGVSSYEQYF.

This clonotype was picked up many times. The V call is TRBV12-5, the J call TRBJ1-1; D gene unclear. Germline assignment: CDR1 LGHNT and CDR2 FRNRAP. CDR3 length: 13 amino acids. Trimming cost V 4 bases and J 2 bases, with 8 bases left between them. CDR3 in DNA: TGTGCTAGTGGTTCCTACAGCAACACTGAAGCTTTCTTT. Translation: CASGSYSNTEAFF. Full variable domain (remainder filled in from reference TRBV12-5 and TRBJ1-1): DARVTQTPRHKVTEMGQEVTMRCQPILGHNTVFWYRQTMMQGLELLAYFRNRAPLDDSGMPKDRFSAEMPDATLATLKIQPSEPRDSAVYFCASGSYSNTEAFFGQGTRLTVV.

This clonotype was picked up many times. CDR3: CASSSTGVSGYTF. CDR3 in DNA: TGTGCCAGCAGCTCGACAGGGGTCTCTGGCTACACCTTC. V gene TRBV12-3 or TRBV12-4 combines with J gene TRBJ1-2, with TRBD1 matching 8 bases. With V trimmed by 6 bases and J by 7 bases, 7 bases remained unmatched. This CDR3 is built from 13 residues.

This clonotype was detected ten times or more. The V gene is TRBV12-3 or TRBV12-4, the J gene TRBJ1-3; D is unclear. CDR3 length: 13 amino acids. V was shortened by 1 base and J by 4 bases, with 5 bases between the two germline ends. CDR3 coding DNA: TGTGCCAGCAGTTTAGGAGGAGGAAACACCATATATTTT. The encoded protein is CASSLGGGNTIYF.

This clonotype has ten or more counts. The chain couples TRBV6-4 to TRBJ1-2, with TRBD1 matching 9 bases. Germline CDR1 MRHNA, CDR2 SNTAGT. V shed 4 bases, J shed 4 bases, and the junction held 13 bases outside the gene matches. This CDR3 comprises 17 residues. The CDR3 reads CASSGPNRDRESYGYTF. The CDR3 DNA sequence: TGTGCCAGCAGTGGACCGAACCGGGACAGGGAAAGCTATGGCTACACCTTC.

CDR3 in amino acids: CASSQDMGSLSGNTIYF. CDR3 DNA sequence: TGTGCCAGCAGCCAAGATATGGGAAGTTTAAGCGGAAACACCATATATTTT. The gene calls are TRBV14 and TRBJ1-3, with no clear D. CDR3 length equals 17 residues. Germline V CDR1 and CDR2: SGHDN, FVKESK. Trimming cost V 0 bases and J 4 bases, with 16 bases left between them.